Listed below are T cell receptor beta chains from one sample, sequenced in a study of shared clonotypes between healthy human individuals. Clones were read by immunoSEQ multiplex PCR, and TCRdb kept only the in-frame ones, dropping some. The repertoire holds approximately 740,000 clones, 90% to 95% seen once, with 24% in the top ten. The material sequenced was naive CD8+ T cells sorted from blood. Every receptor here comes from a man aged 25 to 40 in good health. Each CDR3 is given with its conserved first and last residue. The D gene is left open where the match is weak. The listing skips clone size in some rows; elsewhere it reads once, few, many or a size class.

D	V	J	size	DNA	CDR3
NA	TRBV19	TRBJ2-7	NA	TGTGCCAGTAGTGGGGCTAGCGCCCGACCCTACGAGCAGTACTTC	CASSGASARPYEQYF
NA	TRBV7-9	TRBJ1-3	NA	TGTGCCAGCAGCTTAGGGCCGGCAGGACCTGGAAACACCATATATTTT	CASSLGPAGPGNTIYF
TRBD1	TRBV15	TRBJ2-7	once	TGTGCCACCACTACGACAGGGGAGAGAGGCGAGCAGTACTTC	CATTTTGERGEQYF
TRBD2	TRBV29-1	TRBJ2-3	NA	TGCAGCGCCCGGGGGGTGGACCTAGCACAGATCGGGCAGTATTTT	CSARGVDLAQIGQYF
NA	TRBV19	TRBJ2-7	NA	TGTGCCAGTAGTCCGGCTAGCGTGTACGAGCAGTACTTC	CASSPASVYEQYF
TRBD2	TRBV5-1	TRBJ2-5	NA	TGCGCCAGCAGCCAGGAAGCGGGGTACGAGACCCAGTACTTC	CASSQEAGYETQYF
NA	TRBV27	TRBJ2-6	NA	TGTGCCACCCACTCTGGGGCCAACGTCCTGACTTTC	CATHSGANVLTF
TRBD1	TRBV7-9	TRBJ2-7	NA	TGTGCCAGCAGCTTCAGACAGGGGGCCTACGAGCAGTACTTC	CASSFRQGAYEQYF
TRBD2	TRBV7-7	TRBJ2-2	NA	TGTGCCAGCAGCTTAGTAGCGGGAGCGAGCACCGGGGAGCTGTTTTTT	CASSLVAGASTGELFF
NA	TRBV7-6	TRBJ2-6	NA	TGTGCCAGCAGCCGGTACTCTGGGGCCAACGTCCTGACTTTC	CASSRYSGANVLTF
NA	TRBV9	TRBJ2-1	NA	TGTGCCAGCAGCGAGACTAGTCACAATGAGCAGTTCTTC	CASSETSHNEQFF
NA	TRBV5-4	TRBJ2-7	NA	TGTGCCAGCAGCCTATCAAGCGTCCTCGGCTCCTACGAGCAGTACTTC	CASSLSSVLGSYEQYF
NA	TRBV18	TRBJ1-1	NA	TGTGCCAGCTCACCCTCCCGGGACAAACTGTCTGAAGCTTTCTTT	CASSPSRDKLSEAFF
TRBD1	TRBV9	TRBJ2-7	NA	TGTGCCAGCAGCCCAGAGGGACAGGTTACATACGAGCAGTACTTC	CASSPEGQVTYEQYF
TRBD1	TRBV30	TRBJ1-2	few	TGTGCCGAGACGACAGGGTATGGCTACACCTTC	CAETTGYGYTF
NA	TRBV4-1	TRBJ1-1	NA	TGCGCCAGCAGCCGCGAGTTGTGGGGGAACACTGAAGCTTTCTTT	CASSRELWGNTEAFF
NA	TRBV5-1	TRBJ1-1	NA	TGCGCCAGCAGATCAGGGTTGAGCACTGAAGCTTTCTTT	CASRSGLSTEAFF
NA	TRBV7-9	TRBJ2-3	NA	TGTGCCAGCAGGGGGGATACGCAGTATTTT	CASRGDTQYF
NA	TRBV9	TRBJ2-1	NA	TGTGCCAGCAGCGCCTCTACTTACAATGAGCAGTTCTTC	CASSASTYNEQFF
NA	TRBV7-2	TRBJ2-5	NA	TGTGCCAGCAGCCCCGGGCGGACGGGGCAAGAGACCCAGTACTTC	CASSPGRTGQETQYF
NA	TRBV7-2	TRBJ2-7	NA	TGTGCCAGCAGCTTAGCGGGCCGAGCCTACGAGCAGTACTTC	CASSLAGRAYEQYF
NA	TRBV4-1	TRBJ2-1	NA	TGCGCCAGCAGCCAAGAGGCGGCAGGGTGGGACGATGAGCAGTTCTTC	CASSQEAAGWDDEQFF
NA	TRBV5-1	TRBJ2-5	NA	TGCGCCAGCAGCTTGACGGACGGACTACGAGAGACCCAGTACTTC	CASSLTDGLRETQYF
NA	TRBV7-6	TRBJ2-7	NA	TGTGCCAGCAGCTTATGGACTGACTCCTACGAGCAGTACTTC	CASSLWTDSYEQYF
TRBD2	TRBV7-9	TRBJ2-5	NA	TGTGCCAGCAGCCGCAATAGCGGGGGGTACCAAGAGACCCAGTACTTC	CASSRNSGGYQETQYF
NA	TRBV28	TRBJ1-5	NA	TGTGCCAGCAGTTTATGGGAAAGCAATCAGCCCCAGCATTTT	CASSLWESNQPQHF
NA	TRBV5-8	TRBJ2-7	NA	TGTGCCAGCAGCCTAGCATCCTACGAGCAGTACTTC	CASSLASYEQYF
NA	TRBV6-6	TRBJ2-1	NA	TGTGCCAGCAGTTACGACCCGGAAAGCCACAATGAGCAGTTCTTC	CASSYDPESHNEQFF
TRBD2	TRBV15	TRBJ2-1	NA	TGTGCCACCAGCTATTCTTCTAGCGGGAGGGGTAATGAGCAGTTCTTC	CATSYSSSGRGNEQFF
TRBD1	TRBV5-1	TRBJ2-1	NA	TGCGCCAGCAGCCCCGGGACAGGAATCAATGAGCAGTTCTTC	CASSPGTGINEQFF
NA	TRBV4-3	TRBJ2-2	NA	TGCGCCAGCAGCCAAGATCGTGGGCTAGCGACGAACACCGGGGAGCTGTTTTTT	CASSQDRGLATNTGELFF
NA	TRBV4-1	TRBJ2-2	NA	TGCGCCAGCAAGCCAAGAGGACCCGGGGAGCTGTTTTTT	CASKPRGPGELFF
NA	TRBV15	TRBJ1-4	NA	TGTGCCACCAGCGGGGAAACCTTGCAAGTTGCAACTAATGAAAAACTGTTTTTT	CATSGETLQVATNEKLFF
NA	TRBV5-5	TRBJ2-3	NA	TGTGCCAGCAGCTCCGGGACTTACCACTCCACAGATACGCAGTATTTT	CASSSGTYHSTDTQYF
TRBD2	TRBV4-3	TRBJ2-5	NA	TGCGCCAGCAGCCAGAGTACTAGCGCCCAAGAGACCCAGTACTTC	CASSQSTSAQETQYF
TRBD2	TRBV5-5	TRBJ2-2	NA	TGTGCCAGCAGCCCTACTAGCGCTGAGGTCGGGGAGCTGTTTTTT	CASSPTSAEVGELFF
NA	TRBV21-1	TRBJ2-2	once	TGTGCCAGCCCTGACAGGGGGCCCACCGGGGAGCTGTTTTTT	CASPDRGPTGELFF
NA	TRBV7-2	TRBJ1-6	NA	TGTGCCAGCAACCCCTTTAACGGGGTGAATTCACCCCTCCACTTT	CASNPFNGVNSPLHF
NA	TRBV13	TRBJ2-3	NA	TGTGCCAGCAGCCTACACACAGATACGCAGTATTTT	CASSLHTDTQYF
TRBD2	TRBV5-1	TRBJ2-3	once	TGCGCCAGGCGGGGTACTAGCGGGAGCCCAGATACGCAGTATTTT	CARRGTSGSPDTQYF
NA	TRBV11-1	TRBJ2-5	NA	TGTGCCAGCAGCTTAACCGACAGCGGGGAGACCCAGTACTTC	CASSLTDSGETQYF
NA	TRBV6-5	TRBJ1-4	NA	TGTGCCAGCAGTAGGGCAAGGCAAGGGAAACTGTTTTTT	CASSRARQGKLFF
NA	TRBV7-9	TRBJ1-1	NA	TGTGCCAGCAGTTATCTCGACCCTGAAGCTTTCTTT	CASSYLDPEAFF
NA	TRBV27	TRBJ1-4	once	TGTGCCAGCAGTTTATTAGGGGAGAAACTGTTTTTT	CASSLLGEKLFF
NA	TRBV5-5	TRBJ1-5	NA	TGTGCCAGCAGCTTGGGGGCGCGGGCTCAGCCCCAGCATTTT	CASSLGARAQPQHF
NA	TRBV29-1	TRBJ2-7	NA	TGCAGCGTTGCCCCCCTCGGGAGCTACGAGCAGTACTTC	CSVAPLGSYEQYF
TRBD2	TRBV7-9	TRBJ2-7	NA	TGTGCCAGCAGCTTACCTCCATCCCTAGCGGGGATCTCCTACGAGCAGTACTTC	CASSLPPSLAGISYEQYF
NA	TRBV5-6	TRBJ2-7	NA	TGTGCCAGCAGCTTCGGGAACGAGCAGTACTTC	CASSFGNEQYF
NA	TRBV29-1	TRBJ2-7	NA	TGCAGCGTTGAAGTTCCGGGAGCTTCCTACGAGCAGTACTTC	CSVEVPGASYEQYF
NA	TRBV7-2	TRBJ2-3	NA	TGTGCCAGCAGCTGGGTGGGAGCAAGCACAGATACGCAGTATTTT	CASSWVGASTDTQYF
TRBD2	TRBV7-6	TRBJ2-3	once	TGTGCCAGCAGCAGACTCGTTAGCGGGAGCACAGATACGCAGTATTTT	CASSRLVSGSTDTQYF
NA	TRBV27	TRBJ2-5	NA	TGTGCCAGCAAAGACGAAGAGACCCAGTACTTC	CASKDEETQYF
NA	TRBV28	TRBJ2-7	NA	TGTGCCAGCAGGCCGGAGGGACGGATGCACTATTCCTCCTACGAGCAGTACTTC	CASRPEGRMHYSSYEQYF
TRBD1	TRBV11-2	TRBJ1-5	NA	TGTGCCAGCAGCTTTGGACAGGGAAGTCAGCCCCAGCATTTT	CASSFGQGSQPQHF
NA	TRBV11-2	TRBJ1-4	NA	TGTGCCAGCAGCCCCCGTGGGACCCCTAATGAAAAACTGTTTTTT	CASSPRGTPNEKLFF